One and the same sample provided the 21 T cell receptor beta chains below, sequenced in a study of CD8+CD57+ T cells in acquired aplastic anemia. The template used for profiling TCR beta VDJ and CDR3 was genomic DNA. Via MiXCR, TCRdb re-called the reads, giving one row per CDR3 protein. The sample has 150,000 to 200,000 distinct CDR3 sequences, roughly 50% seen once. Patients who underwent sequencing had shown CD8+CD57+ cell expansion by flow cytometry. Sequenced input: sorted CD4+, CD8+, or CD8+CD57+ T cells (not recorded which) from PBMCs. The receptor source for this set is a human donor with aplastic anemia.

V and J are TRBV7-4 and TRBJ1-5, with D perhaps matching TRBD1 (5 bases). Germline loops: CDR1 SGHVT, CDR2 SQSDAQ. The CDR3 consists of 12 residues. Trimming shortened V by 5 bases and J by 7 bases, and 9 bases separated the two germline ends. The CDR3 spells CASSHNRQPQHF. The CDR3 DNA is TGTGCCAGCAGCCACAACAGGCAGCCCCAGCATTTT.

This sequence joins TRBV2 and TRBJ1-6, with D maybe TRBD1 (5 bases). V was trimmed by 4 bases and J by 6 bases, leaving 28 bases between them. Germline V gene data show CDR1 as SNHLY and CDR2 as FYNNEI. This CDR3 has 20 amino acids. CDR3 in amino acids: CASSGGASSLSGPINSPLHF. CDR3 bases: TGTGCCAGCAGTGGAGGGGCCAGCTCACTATCGGGACCGATTAATTCACCCCTCCACTTT.

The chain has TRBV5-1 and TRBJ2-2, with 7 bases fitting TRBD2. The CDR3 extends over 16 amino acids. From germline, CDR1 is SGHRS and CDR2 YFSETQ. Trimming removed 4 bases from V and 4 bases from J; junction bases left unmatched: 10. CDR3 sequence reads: CASSPGGGVPTGELFF. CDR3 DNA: TGCGCCAGCAGCCCAGGTGGGGGGGTTCCCACCGGGGAGCTGTTTTTT.

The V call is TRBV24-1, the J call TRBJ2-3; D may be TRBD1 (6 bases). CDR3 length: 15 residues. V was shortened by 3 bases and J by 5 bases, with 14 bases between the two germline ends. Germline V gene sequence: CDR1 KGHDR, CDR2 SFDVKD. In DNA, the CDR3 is TGTGCCACCAGTGATCTTGGGTTGGGACAAGATACGCAGTATTTT. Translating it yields CATSDLGLGQDTQYF.

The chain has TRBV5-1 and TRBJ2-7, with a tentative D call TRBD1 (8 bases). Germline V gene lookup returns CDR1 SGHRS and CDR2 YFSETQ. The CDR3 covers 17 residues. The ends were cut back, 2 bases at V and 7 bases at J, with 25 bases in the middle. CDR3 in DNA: TGCGCCAGCAGCTTCGGGGGGACAGGTGGGTCCTCTAGGGAGCAGTACTTC. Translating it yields CASSFGGTGGSSREQYF.

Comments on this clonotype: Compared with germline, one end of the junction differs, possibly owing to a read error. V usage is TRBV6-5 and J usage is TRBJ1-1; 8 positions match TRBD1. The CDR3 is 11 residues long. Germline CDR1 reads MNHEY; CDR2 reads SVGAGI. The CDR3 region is CASSYSGQVTF. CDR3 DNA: TGTGCCAGCAGTTACTCGGGACAGGTTACATTT.

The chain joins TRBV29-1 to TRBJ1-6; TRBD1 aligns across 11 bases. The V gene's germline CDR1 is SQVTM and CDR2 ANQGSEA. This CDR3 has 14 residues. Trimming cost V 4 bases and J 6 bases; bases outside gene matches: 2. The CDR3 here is CSVGGQGGNSPLHF. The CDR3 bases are TGCAGCGTTGGGGGACAGGGGGGTAATTCACCCCTCCACTTT. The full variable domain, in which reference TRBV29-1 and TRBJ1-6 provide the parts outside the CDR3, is SAVISQKPSRDICQRGTSLTIQCQVDSQVTMMFWYRQQPGQSLTLIATANQGSEATYESGFVIDKFPISRPNLTFSTLTVSNMSPEDSSIYLCSVGGQGGNSPLHFGNGTRLTVT.

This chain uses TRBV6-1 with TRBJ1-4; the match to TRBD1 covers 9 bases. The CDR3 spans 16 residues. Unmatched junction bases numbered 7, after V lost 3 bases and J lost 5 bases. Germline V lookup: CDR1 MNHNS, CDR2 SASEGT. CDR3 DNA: TGTGCCAGCAGTGATGGGACAGGGAGGCGGAATGAAAAACTGTTTTTT. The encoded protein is CASSDGTGRRNEKLFF.

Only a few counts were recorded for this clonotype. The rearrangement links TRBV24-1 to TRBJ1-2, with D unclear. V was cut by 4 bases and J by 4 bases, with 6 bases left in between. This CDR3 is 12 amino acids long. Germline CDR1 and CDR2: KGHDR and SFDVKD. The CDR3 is CATSDTIYGYTF. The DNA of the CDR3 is TGTGCCACCAGTGACACCATCTATGGCTACACCTTC.

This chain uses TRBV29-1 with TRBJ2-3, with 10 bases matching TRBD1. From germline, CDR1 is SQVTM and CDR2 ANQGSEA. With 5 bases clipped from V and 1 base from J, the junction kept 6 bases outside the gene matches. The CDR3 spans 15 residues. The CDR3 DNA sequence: TGCAGCGTTTCTTGGGGGACAGGGGGCACAGATACGCAGTATTTT. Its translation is CSVSWGTGGTDTQYF.

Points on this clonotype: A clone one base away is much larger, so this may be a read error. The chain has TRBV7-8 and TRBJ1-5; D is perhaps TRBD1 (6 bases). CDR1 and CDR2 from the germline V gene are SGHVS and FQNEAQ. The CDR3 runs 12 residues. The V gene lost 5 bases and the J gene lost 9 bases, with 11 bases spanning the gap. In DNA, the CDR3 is TGTGCCAGCAGCGTACAGGGACTGCCCCAGCATTTT. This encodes CASSVQGLPQHF.

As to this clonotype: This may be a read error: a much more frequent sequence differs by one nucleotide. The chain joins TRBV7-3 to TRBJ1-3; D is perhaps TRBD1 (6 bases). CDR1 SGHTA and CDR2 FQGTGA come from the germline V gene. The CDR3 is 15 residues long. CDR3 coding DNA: TGTGCCAGCAGCTTAGTGGGGGGCTCTGCAAACACCATATATTTT. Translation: CASSLVGGSANTIYF.

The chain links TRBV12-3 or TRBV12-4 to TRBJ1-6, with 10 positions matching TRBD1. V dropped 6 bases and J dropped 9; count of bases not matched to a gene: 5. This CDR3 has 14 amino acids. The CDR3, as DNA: TGTGCCAGCAGAACCGGGACAGGGGCTTCACCCCTCCACTTT. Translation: CASRTGTGASPLHF.

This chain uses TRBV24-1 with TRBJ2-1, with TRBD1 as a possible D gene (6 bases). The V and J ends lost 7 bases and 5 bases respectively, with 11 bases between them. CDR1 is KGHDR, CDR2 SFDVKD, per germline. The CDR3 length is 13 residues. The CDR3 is CATRGWTDNEQFF. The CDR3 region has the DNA TGTGCCACCAGAGGTTGGACAGACAATGAGCAGTTCTTC.

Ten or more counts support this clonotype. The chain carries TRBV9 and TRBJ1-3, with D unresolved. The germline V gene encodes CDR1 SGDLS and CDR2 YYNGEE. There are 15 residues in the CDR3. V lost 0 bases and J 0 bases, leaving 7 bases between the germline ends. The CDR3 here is CASSVAVFSGNTIYF. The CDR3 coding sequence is TGTGCCAGCAGCGTAGCGGTGTTCTCTGGAAACACCATATATTTT.

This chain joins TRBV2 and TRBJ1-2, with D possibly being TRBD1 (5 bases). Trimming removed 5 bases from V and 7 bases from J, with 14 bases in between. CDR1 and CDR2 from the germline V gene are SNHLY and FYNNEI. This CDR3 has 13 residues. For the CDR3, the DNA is TGTGCCAGCAGTTTAATGGGGCAAGGTGGCTACACCTTC. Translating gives CASSLMGQGGYTF. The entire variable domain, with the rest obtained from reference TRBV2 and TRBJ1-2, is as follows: EPEVTQTPSHQVTQMGQEVILRCVPISNHLYFYWYRQILGQKVEFLVSFYNNEISEKSEIFDDQFSVERPDGSNFTLKIRSTKLEDSAMYFCASSLMGQGGYTFGSGTRLTVV.

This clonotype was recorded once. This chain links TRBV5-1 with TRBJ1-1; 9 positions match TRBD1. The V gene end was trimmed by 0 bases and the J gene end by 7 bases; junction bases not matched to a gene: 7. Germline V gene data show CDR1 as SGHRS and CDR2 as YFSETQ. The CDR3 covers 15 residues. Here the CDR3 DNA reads TGCGCCAGCAGCTTGGGACCGGGACAGGGACTTGAAGCTTTCTTT. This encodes CASSLGPGQGLEAFF.

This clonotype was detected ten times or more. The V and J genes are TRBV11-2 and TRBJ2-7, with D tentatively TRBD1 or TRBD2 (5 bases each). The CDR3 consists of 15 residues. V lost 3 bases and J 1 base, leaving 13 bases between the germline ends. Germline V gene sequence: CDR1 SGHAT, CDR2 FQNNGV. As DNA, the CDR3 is TGTGCCAGCAGCTTGAACCGGGACGGATCCTACGAGCAGTACTTC. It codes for CASSLNRDGSYEQYF.

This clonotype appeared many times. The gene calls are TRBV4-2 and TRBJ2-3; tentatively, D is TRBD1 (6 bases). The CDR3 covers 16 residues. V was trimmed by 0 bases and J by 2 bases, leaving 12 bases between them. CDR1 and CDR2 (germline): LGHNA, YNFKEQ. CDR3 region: CASSQDTGHLTDTQYF. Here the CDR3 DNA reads TGTGCCAGCAGCCAAGACACGGGACATCTCACAGATACGCAGTATTTT.

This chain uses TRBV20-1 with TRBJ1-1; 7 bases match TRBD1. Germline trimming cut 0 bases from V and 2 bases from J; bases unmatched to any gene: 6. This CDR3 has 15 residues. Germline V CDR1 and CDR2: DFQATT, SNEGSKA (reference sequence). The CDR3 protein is CSARDQGGSNTEAFF. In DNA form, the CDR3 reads TGCAGTGCTAGAGATCAAGGGGGCAGTAACACTGAAGCTTTCTTT.

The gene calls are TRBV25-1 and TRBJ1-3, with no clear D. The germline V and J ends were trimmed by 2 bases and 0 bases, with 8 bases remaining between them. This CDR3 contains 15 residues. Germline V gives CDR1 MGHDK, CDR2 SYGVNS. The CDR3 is CASSEPTSSGNTIYF. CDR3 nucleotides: TGTGCCAGCAGTGAACCGACATCCTCTGGAAACACCATATATTTT.